This TCR beta chain was documented in a study of T cell changes during pregnancy in multiple sclerosis (dated by TCRdb to between 2018 and 2021). The study in broad terms: The study examined how the T cell repertoire changed over the course of pregnancy in women with multiple sclerosis.

Comment on this clone: Its cognate antigen has yet to be identified. No much larger clone exists at a distance of one base, and base qualities are not known.

Receptors were amplified or captured by the immunoSEQ multiplex PCR assay. TCRdb obtained this table from immuneACCESS and retained in-frame rearrangements with V and J assigned. These tables miss some clones; where compared with another copy, unresolved V genes account for less than half of the shortfall, and the remainder is unexplained. The sample table records about 39,000 clones; approximately 94% of these occur just once. About 0.32% of the sample belongs to the ten largest clones. Taken from the germline V gene, the CDR1 and CDR2 loops are MNHEY and SVGAGI. Clipping removes 5 bases from V and 8 bases from J, with 8 as the unmatched junction base count. Reading from cysteine to phenylalanine, the CDR3 counts 15 amino acids. The kept DNA is CDR3 alone, 45 bases in frame from the first base.

The clonotype was recovered from a female donor with multiple sclerosis, enrolled in a pregnancy study. Sequenced material: CD4+ T cells from peripheral blood mononuclear cells, taken after pregnancy. The rearranged chain carries TRBV6-5 and TRBJ2-1, and TRBD2 matches 11 of the central bases. Here is the DNA: TGTGCCAGCAGTCGCACTAGCGGGGGTAGCTATGAGCAGTTCTTC. It is translated as CASSRTSGGSYEQFF.